This TCR beta chain was captured by sequencing in a study of vaccination and CD4 T cells after COVID-19. Whole-study context: There were six male and four female convalescents, and two of them were Hispanic. Study-level findings and limits: Detection of a median roughly 85% of reactive clones in convalescent patients was confined to the period after vaccination.

As for treatment: roughly 10-day PBMC culture with coronavirus spike peptide pools or control peptides (ViraFEST assay). Concerning this clonotype: Its antigen is as yet unknown.

Once obtained from cultured CD4+ T cells, the DNA was sequenced using the Oncomine TCR Beta short-read assay. Genomic DNA from cultured CD4+ T cells was extracted. MiXCR, run by TCRdb on the PCR reads, gives a single entry per CDR3 protein. The table shows thousands of distinct CDR3 sequences, with approximately 52% occurring only once. This TCR derives from a human donor who had recovered from COVID-19. Input material: CD4+ T cells from blood, cultured in vitro.

In DNA form, the CDR3 reads TGTGCCAGCAGCTTAGAGGGGAGCTCCTACAATGAGCAGTTCTTC. As protein: CASSLEGSSYNEQFF. This chain connects TRBV7-2 to TRBJ2-1; either TRBD1 or TRBD2 may fit D (5 bases each). Trimming removed 1 base at V and 0 bases at J, with 7 bases between. This CDR3 has 15 residues. Germline V gene sequence: CDR1 SGHTA, CDR2 FQGNSA.